These T cell receptor beta chains were read from a single sample in a study of cytotoxic CD8 clonotypes in ibrutinib-treated CLL. The repertoire was sequenced with immunoSEQ multiplex PCR; TCRdb's copy has only in-frame clones and lacks some. The table includes more than 60,000 clones, around four fifths detected once. Sequenced material: PBMCs, taken after 24 months of ibrutinib treatment. Receptor source: a human donor with chronic lymphocytic leukemia. Both conserved end residues are part of each CDR3. Each record gives: D gene, CDR3 length, V gene, clone size, J gene, CDR3 DNA, CDR3 protein. D genes are given only for firm matches. Size values are once, few and many counts, or a class for expanded clones, and some rows have none.

d_call: -
cdr3_length: 15
v_call: TRBV4-2
clone_size: -
j_call: TRBJ2-3
cdr3_nt: TGTGCCAGCAGCCAAGATTGGAGGGAGACAGATACGCAGTATTTT
cdr3_aa: CASSQDWRETDTQYF

d_call: TRBD1
cdr3_length: 15
v_call: TRBV6-1
clone_size: once
j_call: TRBJ1-5
cdr3_nt: TGTGCCAGCAGTGAACCAGGGGGCGGCAATCAGCCCCAGCATTTT
cdr3_aa: CASSEPGGGNQPQHF

d_call: -
cdr3_length: 13
v_call: TRBV7-3
clone_size: -
j_call: TRBJ2-7
cdr3_nt: TGTGCCAGCAGCTTAGAGCTCTTCGGCGAGCAGTACTTC
cdr3_aa: CASSLELFGEQYF

d_call: -
cdr3_length: 16
v_call: TRBV10-3
clone_size: -
j_call: TRBJ2-3
cdr3_nt: TGTGCCATCAGTGAGTCCCCTTTCGCTAGCACAGATACGCAGTATTTT
cdr3_aa: CAISESPFASTDTQYF

d_call: -
cdr3_length: 13
v_call: TRBV18
clone_size: -
j_call: TRBJ2-7
cdr3_nt: TGTGCCAGCTCACCGGATCTGGGGCACGAGCAGTACTTC
cdr3_aa: CASSPDLGHEQYF

d_call: TRBD1
cdr3_length: 16
v_call: TRBV6-1
clone_size: -
j_call: TRBJ1-2
cdr3_nt: TGTGCCAGCAGTGATCAGGACAGGGTTTTTTTAGGTGGCTACACCTTC
cdr3_aa: CASSDQDRVFLGGYTF

d_call: -
cdr3_length: 14
v_call: TRBV5-6
clone_size: -
j_call: TRBJ1-5
cdr3_nt: TGTGCCAGCAGCTTAGCAGGCAAAAATCAGCCCCAGCATTTT
cdr3_aa: CASSLAGKNQPQHF

d_call: -
cdr3_length: 13
v_call: TRBV5-4
clone_size: -
j_call: TRBJ1-4
cdr3_nt: TGTGCCAGCGGAACTGGGGGGAAAGAAAAACTGTTTTTT
cdr3_aa: CASGTGGKEKLFF

d_call: TRBD1
cdr3_length: 14
v_call: TRBV2
clone_size: -
j_call: TRBJ2-5
cdr3_nt: TGTGCCAGCACCCGTCAGGGGGCTGGAGAGACCCAGTACTTC
cdr3_aa: CASTRQGAGETQYF

d_call: -
cdr3_length: 13
v_call: TRBV2
clone_size: -
j_call: TRBJ1-2
cdr3_nt: TGTGCCAGCACCGCGGGCCCAAACTATGGCTACACCTTC
cdr3_aa: CASTAGPNYGYTF

d_call: -
cdr3_length: 14
v_call: TRBV2
clone_size: few
j_call: TRBJ1-5
cdr3_nt: TGTGCCAGCAGTGATACATATAGCAATCAGCCCCAGCATTTT
cdr3_aa: CASSDTYSNQPQHF

d_call: TRBD1
cdr3_length: 15
v_call: TRBV28
clone_size: few
j_call: TRBJ2-7
cdr3_nt: TGTGCCAGCAGTTACCGGGACAGGGCTTCTGGCGAGCAGTACTTC
cdr3_aa: CASSYRDRASGEQYF

d_call: TRBD1
cdr3_length: 14
v_call: TRBV7-8
clone_size: -
j_call: TRBJ2-7
cdr3_nt: TGTGCCAGCAGTAACGGGGACAGTACCTACGAGCAGTACTTC
cdr3_aa: CASSNGDSTYEQYF

d_call: -
cdr3_length: 16
v_call: TRBV6-1
clone_size: -
j_call: TRBJ1-4
cdr3_nt: TGTGCCAGCAGTGAAGCGTATGGGACGGTAAATGAAAAACTGTTTTTT
cdr3_aa: CASSEAYGTVNEKLFF

d_call: TRBD1
cdr3_length: 15
v_call: TRBV6-1
clone_size: -
j_call: TRBJ1-1
cdr3_nt: TGTGCCAGCAGGATGACAGGGCTCCTACCCACTGAAGCTTTCTTT
cdr3_aa: CASRMTGLLPTEAFF

d_call: TRBD2
cdr3_length: 14
v_call: TRBV4-3
clone_size: once
j_call: TRBJ2-5
cdr3_nt: TGCGCCAGCAGCCCGACTAGCGGGACAGAGACCCAGTACTTC
cdr3_aa: CASSPTSGTETQYF

d_call: -
cdr3_length: 12
v_call: TRBV5-1
clone_size: -
j_call: TRBJ2-5
cdr3_nt: TGCGCCAGCAGCTTGGGCCAAGAGACCCAGTACTTC
cdr3_aa: CASSLGQETQYF

d_call: TRBD1
cdr3_length: 14
v_call: TRBV2
clone_size: -
j_call: TRBJ2-5
cdr3_nt: TGTGCCAGCAGTGAAAGACAGGGCACGCAGACCCAGTACTTC
cdr3_aa: CASSERQGTQTQYF

d_call: -
cdr3_length: 17
v_call: TRBV27
clone_size: -
j_call: TRBJ2-3
cdr3_nt: TGTGCCAGCAGTTTGAGGGGTCCGGGACCGAGCACAGATACGCAGTATTTT
cdr3_aa: CASSLRGPGPSTDTQYF

d_call: TRBD1
cdr3_length: 17
v_call: TRBV7-2
clone_size: -
j_call: TRBJ1-2
cdr3_nt: TGTGCCAGCAGCCCCCAGGAGGGACAGGGAACATTCTATGGCTACACCTTC
cdr3_aa: CASSPQEGQGTFYGYTF

d_call: TRBD1
cdr3_length: 16
v_call: TRBV27
clone_size: -
j_call: TRBJ1-2
cdr3_nt: TGTGCCAGCAGCCCTCTAAGGGACAGCCCAGCGTGGGGCTACACCTTC
cdr3_aa: CASSPLRDSPAWGYTF

d_call: -
cdr3_length: 15
v_call: TRBV18
clone_size: -
j_call: TRBJ1-4
cdr3_nt: TGTGCCAGCTCAGACCCAGGGGCAACTAATGAAAAACTGTTTTTT
cdr3_aa: CASSDPGATNEKLFF

d_call: TRBD1
cdr3_length: 14
v_call: TRBV28
clone_size: -
j_call: TRBJ2-5
cdr3_nt: TGTGCCAGCAGACAACCGGGACAGGGGGAGACCCAGTACTTC
cdr3_aa: CASRQPGQGETQYF

d_call: -
cdr3_length: 13
v_call: TRBV11-3
clone_size: -
j_call: TRBJ2-5
cdr3_nt: TGTGCCAGCAGCCCTAGGATTGGGGAGACCCAGTACTTC
cdr3_aa: CASSPRIGETQYF

d_call: TRBD2
cdr3_length: 15
v_call: TRBV28
clone_size: once
j_call: TRBJ2-1
cdr3_nt: TGTGCCAGCAGTTTGGGGACTAGCGTCCACAATGAGCAGTTCTTC
cdr3_aa: CASSLGTSVHNEQFF

d_call: -
cdr3_length: 11
v_call: TRBV6-6
clone_size: few
j_call: TRBJ1-2
cdr3_nt: TGTGCCAGCAGTTACATGGTTGGCTACACCTTC
cdr3_aa: CASSYMVGYTF

d_call: TRBD2
cdr3_length: 18
v_call: TRBV5-1
clone_size: -
j_call: TRBJ2-2
cdr3_nt: TGCGCCAGCAGCCTCCTCGGGATAGCGGGAGTTGGTACCGGGGAGCTGTTTTTT
cdr3_aa: CASSLLGIAGVGTGELFF

d_call: -
cdr3_length: 14
v_call: TRBV9
clone_size: -
j_call: TRBJ1-5
cdr3_nt: TGTGCCAGCAGCGTCAGCGTTTTCGATCAGCCCCAGCATTTT
cdr3_aa: CASSVSVFDQPQHF

d_call: TRBD1
cdr3_length: 13
v_call: TRBV7-7
clone_size: -
j_call: TRBJ2-1
cdr3_nt: TGTGCTAGCAGCCGGGACAGGTACAATGAGCAGTTCTTC
cdr3_aa: CASSRDRYNEQFF

d_call: -
cdr3_length: 13
v_call: TRBV2
clone_size: -
j_call: TRBJ1-2
cdr3_nt: TGTGCCAGCAGTGAGGGCCGGGACTATGGCTACACCTTC
cdr3_aa: CASSEGRDYGYTF

d_call: TRBD1
cdr3_length: 15
v_call: TRBV6-5
clone_size: few
j_call: TRBJ1-1
cdr3_nt: TGTGCCAGCAGTTACTCGAGCGCGAGCGACAGGGGAGCTTTCTTT
cdr3_aa: CASSYSSASDRGAFF

d_call: TRBD1
cdr3_length: 15
v_call: TRBV5-4
clone_size: -
j_call: TRBJ1-1
cdr3_nt: TGTGCCAGCAGCCCGGGACAGGGAATGAACACTGAAGCTTTCTTT
cdr3_aa: CASSPGQGMNTEAFF

d_call: -
cdr3_length: 18
v_call: TRBV14
clone_size: once
j_call: TRBJ2-3
cdr3_nt: TGTGCCAGCAGCCAAGAATCTCTCTGGTCTAGAAGCACAGATACGCAGTATTTT
cdr3_aa: CASSQESLWSRSTDTQYF

d_call: -
cdr3_length: 15
v_call: TRBV14
clone_size: -
j_call: TRBJ2-5
cdr3_nt: TGTGCCAGCAGCCACCTCTCTCCCTCCAGTGAGACCCAGTACTTC
cdr3_aa: CASSHLSPSSETQYF

d_call: TRBD2
cdr3_length: 22
v_call: TRBV9
clone_size: -
j_call: TRBJ2-3
cdr3_nt: TGTGCCAGCAGCGGTAGATTTTGTTTTTGGCGGGAGGTGGGGAAGGGCACAGATACGCAGTATTTT
cdr3_aa: CASSGRFCFWREVGKGTDTQYF

d_call: TRBD1
cdr3_length: 13
v_call: TRBV9
clone_size: -
j_call: TRBJ1-2
cdr3_nt: TGTGCCAGCAGCGGGACAGGGACCTATGGCTACACCTTC
cdr3_aa: CASSGTGTYGYTF

d_call: TRBD1
cdr3_length: 16
v_call: TRBV5-1
clone_size: once
j_call: TRBJ2-7
cdr3_nt: TGCGCCAGCAGCTTGGCCAGTCAGGGGGCGTTCTACGAGCAGTACTTC
cdr3_aa: CASSLASQGAFYEQYF

d_call: TRBD2
cdr3_length: 18
v_call: TRBV5-4
clone_size: -
j_call: TRBJ2-1
cdr3_nt: TGTGCCAGCAGCCCCGATTCCGGGACTAGCGGGAGAGTGAATGAGCAGTTCTTC
cdr3_aa: CASSPDSGTSGRVNEQFF

d_call: TRBD1
cdr3_length: 16
v_call: TRBV19
clone_size: -
j_call: TRBJ1-1
cdr3_nt: TGTGCCAGTAGTCCCCTCCCGGGACAGGTTTTCTCTGAAGCTTTCTTT
cdr3_aa: CASSPLPGQVFSEAFF

d_call: -
cdr3_length: 15
v_call: TRBV6-1
clone_size: -
j_call: TRBJ2-7
cdr3_nt: TGTGCCAGCAGTGTTCTTCACGGGAGAATGGGAGAGCAGTACTTC
cdr3_aa: CASSVLHGRMGEQYF

d_call: TRBD1
cdr3_length: 15
v_call: TRBV6-6
clone_size: -
j_call: TRBJ1-1
cdr3_nt: TGTGCCAGCAGTTACTCCGGGACAGAGAACACTGAAGCTTTCTTT
cdr3_aa: CASSYSGTENTEAFF

d_call: TRBD2
cdr3_length: 15
v_call: TRBV9
clone_size: -
j_call: TRBJ2-1
cdr3_nt: TGTGCCAGCAGCCCCATAGCGGGACACTACAATGAGCAGTTCTTC
cdr3_aa: CASSPIAGHYNEQFF

d_call: -
cdr3_length: 13
v_call: TRBV5-1
clone_size: -
j_call: TRBJ2-2
cdr3_nt: TGCGCCAGCAGAGGCCAGGGTGCCGGGGAGCTGTTTTTT
cdr3_aa: CASRGQGAGELFF

d_call: -
cdr3_length: 12
v_call: TRBV27
clone_size: -
j_call: TRBJ1-1
cdr3_nt: TGTGCCAGCAGCCGAACCCAGGGTAGAGCTTTCTTT
cdr3_aa: CASSRTQGRAFF

d_call: TRBD1
cdr3_length: 17
v_call: TRBV27
clone_size: -
j_call: TRBJ2-3
cdr3_nt: TGTGCCAGCAGTTATAATCCGACAGGGTCTAGCACAGATACGCAGTATTTT
cdr3_aa: CASSYNPTGSSTDTQYF

d_call: -
cdr3_length: 12
v_call: TRBV28
clone_size: -
j_call: TRBJ2-5
cdr3_nt: TGTGCCAGCAGCTTCGGGGCTCGGACCCAGTACTTC
cdr3_aa: CASSFGARTQYF

d_call: -
cdr3_length: 14
v_call: TRBV9
clone_size: -
j_call: TRBJ2-7
cdr3_nt: TGTGCCAGCAGCGTATCGACAGGCTGGGGCGAGCAGTACTTC
cdr3_aa: CASSVSTGWGEQYF

d_call: TRBD2
cdr3_length: 15
v_call: TRBV2
clone_size: -
j_call: TRBJ2-3
cdr3_nt: TGTGCCAGCAGTGAAGTACTAGCGGGAGCTAGGACGCAGTATTTT
cdr3_aa: CASSEVLAGARTQYF